A single sample gave rise to the 14 T cell receptor beta chains below, sequenced in a study of Graves' ophthalmopathy and Graves' hyperthyroidism (dated by TCRdb to the late 2010s). Sequencing relied on an Illumina HiSeq 2000. TCR beta CDR3 regions were amplified from RNA transcripts for repertoire sequencing. HTBI primers and the Qiagen OneStep RT-PCR kit were used in a first-round RT-PCR, which was followed by a second-round multiplex PCR, size selection and purification. In TCRdb, the public reads were trimmed at Q25 with fastp and aligned with MiXCR, with productive beta chains retained. Under each unique CDR3 protein, matching rows form one entry showing the most common genes and DNA. A total of a few hundred thousand distinct CDR3 sequences appear in this sample, roughly 17% of them only once. 2.4% of the sample lies in the top ten. The source material was peripheral blood. The receptors here all came from an adult woman with stable Graves' hyperthyroidism.

This clonotype was counted ten times or more. The V call is TRBV7-9, the J call TRBJ2-5, with TRBD2 identical over 8 bases. This CDR3 spans 16 amino acids. Trimming removed 1 base from V and 5 bases from J; junction bases left unmatched: 9. The germline CDR1 and CDR2 sequences are SEHNR and FQNEAQ (reference sequence). CDR3 nucleotides: TGTGCCAGCAGCTTAGGGGGAACTAGCGGAGGGGAGACCCAGTACTTC. Translated, it gives CASSLGGTSGGETQYF.

This sequence joins TRBV19 and TRBJ2-4; 11 positions agree with TRBD1. The J segment lost 8 bases and the V segment lost 3 bases, leaving 0 bases of the junction unmatched. The CDR3 is made up of 13 amino acids. The germline V gene encodes CDR1 LNHDA and CDR2 SQIVND (reference sequence). The CDR3 DNA reads TGTGCCAGTAGTATGGGACAGGGGGACATTCAGTACTTC. As protein: CASSMGQGDIQYF.

The genes are TRBV28 and TRBJ2-7, with a weak D call TRBD1 (6 bases). CDR3 length equals 12 residues. CDR1 is MDHEN, CDR2 SYDVKM, per germline. Trimming stripped 10 bases from V and 10 bases from J, with 20 bases between. CDR3 in amino acids: CATALRRGDQYF. The DNA of the CDR3 is TGTGCCACCGCCCTCCGCAGGGGCGATCAGTACTTC.

Ten or more counts support this clonotype. This chain links TRBV20-1 with TRBJ1-5; D ambiguous. The germline CDR1 and CDR2 sequences are DFQATT and SNEGSKA (reference sequence). This CDR3 is built from 13 residues. Trimming shortened V by 2 bases and J by 7 bases, and 12 bases separated the two germline ends. The CDR3 region is CSARRGPDQPQHF. Written as DNA, the CDR3 is TGCAGTGCTAGACGAGGGCCTGACCAGCCCCAGCATTTT.

This clonotype occurred many times. The chain links TRBV28 to TRBJ2-7; the D is unclear. The CDR3 loop spans 12 amino acids. V was clipped by 2 bases and J by 6 bases, with 8 bases between them. CDR1 and CDR2 from the germline V gene are MDHEN and SYDVKM. CDR3 nucleotide sequence: TGTGCCAGCAGTTTACCTGTTGTCGAGCAGTACTTC. This sequence encodes CASSLPVVEQYF.

The V gene is TRBV12-3 or TRBV12-4, the J gene TRBJ2-7; the match to TRBD2 covers 10 bases. J gave up 3 bases and V 1 base, and 12 bases lay outside the gene matches. This CDR3 comprises 18 residues. The CDR3 DNA reads as TGTGCCAGCAGTTTAGGTGTTGGGGCTAGCGGGAGTATCTACGAGCAGTACTTC. This gives the protein CASSLGVGASGSIYEQYF.

There are many counts of this clonotype. This chain joins TRBV4-3 and TRBJ1-6; unclear D gene. Looked up from germline, CDR1 is LGHNA and CDR2 is YSLEER. This CDR3 has 17 residues. Deletions cut 0 bases from V and 6 bases from J, with 15 bases between. CDR3 in amino acids: CASSQDRSARVNSPLHF. The CDR3 DNA reads as TGCGCCAGCAGCCAAGACAGGTCGGCTCGGGTTAATTCACCCCTCCACTTT.

This clonotype was found a few times. As DNA, the CDR3 is TGTGCCAGCAGTCCGCATGACCCAGGGGGCTGGGAGCTGTTTTTT. The encoded protein is CASSPHDPGGWELFF. J is TRBJ2-2 and V is TRBV28, with 8 bases that match TRBD1. The CDR3 spans 15 residues. The J segment lost 9 bases and the V segment lost 5 bases, leaving 11 bases of the junction unmatched. Germline assignment: CDR1 MDHEN and CDR2 SYDVKM.

This clonotype was observed at least ten times. The chain recombines TRBV7-8 with TRBJ2-2; D ambiguous. Germline V gives CDR1 SGHVS, CDR2 FQNEAQ. The CDR3 has 13 residues. The germline V and J ends were trimmed by 4 bases and 6 bases, with 9 bases remaining between them. CDR3 sequence reads: CASSYSRSGELFF. The CDR3 nucleotides are TGTGCCAGCAGCTACTCGCGTTCCGGGGAGCTGTTTTTT.

This clonotype came up many times. The rearrangement uses TRBV7-9 and TRBJ2-7, with TRBD1 identical over 7 bases. CDR1 and CDR2 (germline): SEHNR, FQNEAQ (reference sequence). There are 13 residues in the CDR3. J gave up 3 bases and V 5 bases, and 4 bases lay outside the gene matches. CDR3 DNA: TGTGCCAGCAGCGTGACAGGGTACTACGAGCAGTACTTC. It codes for CASSVTGYYEQYF.

This clonotype has ten or more counts. V and J are TRBV2 and TRBJ2-5; 11 bases are shared with TRBD1. V shed 8 bases, J shed 5 bases, and the junction held 4 bases outside the gene matches. This CDR3 spans 13 amino acids. Looked up from germline, CDR1 is SNHLY and CDR2 is FYNNEI. The DNA of the CDR3 is TGTGCCAGCGGACAGGGGGCGAGTGAGACCCAGTACTTC. This sequence encodes CASGQGASETQYF.

This clonotype showed up many times. Here the CDR3 DNA reads TGTGCCTGGAGTGTAACTAGCGGGCCATCTGGGACCCAGTACTTC. It yields the protein CAWSVTSGPSGTQYF. This chain uses TRBV30 with TRBJ2-5, with 9 bases aligning to TRBD2. The CDR3 extends over 15 amino acids. V lost 0 bases, J lost 7 bases, and 9 bases stayed unmatched. CDR1 is GTSNPN, CDR2 SVGIG, per germline (reference sequence).

This chain links TRBV7-9 with TRBJ1-1; D remains unclear. The CDR3 totals 15 residues. Looked up from germline, CDR1 is SEHNR and CDR2 is FQNEAQ (reference sequence). Trimming left V 0 bases short and J 1 base short, with 9 bases between. In nucleotides, the CDR3 is TGTGCCAGCAGCTTAGCCGGGGAGGGGAACACTGAAGCTTTCTTT. Its protein is CASSLAGEGNTEAFF. The full variable domain, with the rest looked up from reference TRBV7-9 and TRBJ1-1, is DTGVSQNPRHKITKRGQNVTFRCDPISEHNRLYWYRQTLGQGPEFLTYFQNEAQLEKSRLLSDRFSAERPKGSFSTLEIQRTEQGDSAMYLCASSLAGEGNTEAFFGQGTRLTVV.

Many counts were recorded for this clonotype. This chain connects TRBV11-2 to TRBJ1-2, with TRBD1 matching over 9 bases. With 4 bases clipped from V and 3 bases from J, the junction kept 6 bases outside the gene matches. Germline lookup yields CDR1 SGHAT and CDR2 FQNNGV. The CDR3 runs 15 residues. CDR3 residues: CASSYHRGRDYGYTF. CDR3 DNA: TGTGCCAGCAGCTACCACAGGGGGCGCGACTATGGCTACACCTTC.